The 9 T cell receptor beta chains below come from one sample, sequenced in a study of T cell responses to AZD1222 COVID-19 vaccine. Clones were read by immunoSEQ multiplex PCR, and TCRdb kept only the in-frame ones, dropping some. The sample holds about 120,000 clones, about 93% seen once. The material was peripheral blood, obtained 28 days after the second AZD1222 dose. The receptors derive from an adult who received the AZD1222 COVID-19 vaccine.

In this sample, this clone turned up a few times. The chain links TRBV6-5 to TRBJ1-1, with D unresolved. This CDR3 is built from 13 residues. Trimming shortened V by 6 bases and J by 8 bases, and 16 bases separated the two germline ends. Germline values: CDR1 MNHEY, CDR2 SVGAGI. The CDR3 DNA sequence: TGTGCCAGCAGACATCCATCTCCGGGGGAAGCTTTCTTT. Amino acids: CASRHPSPGEAFF.

This chain joins TRBV7-9 and TRBJ2-1; D gene ambiguous. Per germline, CDR1 SEHNR and CDR2 FQNEAQ (reference sequence). The ends were cut back, 8 bases at V and 1 base at J, with 3 bases in the middle. The CDR3 consists of 11 residues. Here the CDR3 DNA reads TGTGCCAGCTTGTCCTACAATGAGCAGTTCTTC. Protein: CASLSYNEQFF.

The chain combines TRBV4-1 with TRBJ1-4; D not resolved. V was pared by 1 base and J by 0 bases, with 9 bases between. The CDR3 spans 16 residues. Germline V gene data show CDR1 as MGHRA and CDR2 as YSYEKL. The chain's CDR3 is CASSQVWPATNEKLFF. CDR3 DNA sequence: TGCGCCAGCAGCCAAGTTTGGCCTGCAACTAATGAAAAACTGTTTTTT.

The chain joins TRBV18 to TRBJ2-1; 8 positions agree with TRBD1. V shed 6 bases, J shed 7 bases, and the junction held 5 bases outside the gene matches. Looked up from germline, CDR1 is KGHSH and CDR2 is LQKENI. CDR3 length: 13 residues. This CDR3 is CASSPGTGNEQFF. DNA of the CDR3: TGTGCCAGCTCCCCTGGGACAGGTAATGAGCAGTTCTTC.

The chain has TRBV30 and TRBJ2-2; D unclear. The V gene lost 1 base and the J gene lost 7 bases, with 13 bases spanning the gap. The germline V gene has CDR1 GTSNPN and CDR2 SVGIG (reference sequence). The CDR3 is 14 residues long. The chain's CDR3 is CAWSGLQMGGELFF. The CDR3 region has the DNA TGTGCCTGGAGTGGCCTACAAATGGGCGGGGAGCTGTTTTTT.

The chain uses TRBV6-5 and TRBJ2-7; the D is unclear. The germline V and J ends were trimmed by 0 bases and 4 bases, with 10 bases remaining between them. The CDR3 sequence is 14 residues long. The V gene's germline CDR1 is MNHEY and CDR2 SVGAGI. CDR3 bases: TGTGCCAGCAGTTACTCCCCGGACCTTTACGAGCAGTACTTC. The encoded protein is CASSYSPDLYEQYF.

This clone was found once. The chain joins TRBV5-6 to TRBJ1-1; 8 nucleotides match TRBD1. The CDR3 length is 15 residues. The V gene end was trimmed by 5 bases and the J gene end by 0 bases; junction bases not matched to a gene: 6. The germline V gene encodes CDR1 SGHDT and CDR2 YYEEEE. Here the CDR3 reads CASRERQGLNTEAFF. The CDR3 DNA is TGTGCCAGCAGGGAAAGACAGGGGCTGAACACTGAAGCTTTCTTT.

The CDR3 sequence: CASSVGLDGGYGYTF. CDR3 DNA: TGTGCCAGCAGTGTGGGATTAGACGGAGGCTATGGCTACACCTTC. J is TRBJ1-2 and V is TRBV2; D unresolved. The V end lost 4 bases, the J end lost 4 bases, and 16 bases lay between the germline ends. Per germline, CDR1 SNHLY and CDR2 FYNNEI. The CDR3 loop spans 15 amino acids.

This chain connects TRBV3-1 (or the pseudogene TRBV3-2) to TRBJ1-6; D not resolved. The CDR3 contains 14 residues. Trimming left V 8 bases short and J 0 bases short, with 8 bases between. Looked up from germline, CDR1 is LGHDT and CDR2 is YNNKEL (reference sequence). This CDR3 is CASRPSSYNSPLHF. CDR3 nucleotides: TGTGCCAGCCGGCCGAGCTCCTATAATTCACCCCTCCACTTT.